This T cell receptor (beta chain) originates from a study of shared clonotypes between healthy human individuals. Study-wide results and caveats: Generation probabilities of non-shared clonotypes were lower (relative to those shared by all four donors). Researchers sampled blood only, noting tissue repertoires likely differ.

About 30,000 T cell genomes, or roughly 200 ng DNA, went into the sorted-subset replicate PCRs. TCRdb's table, derived via immunoSEQ multiplex PCR, lists solely in-frame clones and lacks some. This table holds about 2.2 million clones, roughly 91% found once. Points on this clone: Its matching antigen is unknown.

Naive CD8 populations comprised CD45RO-negative cells positively selected for CCR7, excluding terminally differentiated effector memory CD45RA+ cells. Looked up from germline, CDR1 is SNHLY and CDR2 is FYNNEI. This CDR3 comprises 16 residues. The ends were cut back, 7 bases at V and 0 bases at J, with 15 bases in the middle. The sequence came from a man younger than 35 in good health. Some clones in this sample may be carry-over from other donors' samples. The sequenced sample consisted of naive CD8+ T cells from PBMCs. The genes are TRBV2 and TRBJ2-2; maybe TRBD1 (6 bases). CDR3 in DNA: TGTGCCAGCATCGCAACACAGGGAACGAACACCGGGGAGCTGTTTTTT. Translating gives CASIATQGTNTGELFF.